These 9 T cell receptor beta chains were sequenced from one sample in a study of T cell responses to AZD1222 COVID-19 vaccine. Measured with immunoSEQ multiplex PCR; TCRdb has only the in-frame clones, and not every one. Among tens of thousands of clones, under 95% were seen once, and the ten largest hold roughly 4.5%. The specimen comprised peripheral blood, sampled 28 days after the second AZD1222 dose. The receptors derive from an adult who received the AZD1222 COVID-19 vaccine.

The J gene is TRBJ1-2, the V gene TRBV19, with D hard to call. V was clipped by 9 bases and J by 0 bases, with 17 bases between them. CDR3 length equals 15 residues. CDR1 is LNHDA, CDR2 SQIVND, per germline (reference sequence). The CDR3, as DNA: TGTGCCAGCAGGTTCTTCAGCAGTTCTAACTATGGCTACACCTTC. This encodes CASRFFSSSNYGYTF.

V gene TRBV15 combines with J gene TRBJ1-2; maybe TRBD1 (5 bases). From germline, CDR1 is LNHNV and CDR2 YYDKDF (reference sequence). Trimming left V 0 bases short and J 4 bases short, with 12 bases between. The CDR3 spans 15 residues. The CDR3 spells CATSRDPGFSYGYTF. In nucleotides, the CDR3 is TGTGCCACCAGCAGAGATCCAGGGTTTTCCTATGGCTACACCTTC.

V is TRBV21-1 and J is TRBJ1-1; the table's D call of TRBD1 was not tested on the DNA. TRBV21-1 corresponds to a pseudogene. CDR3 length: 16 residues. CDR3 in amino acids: CASSKRGLLPVSEAFF. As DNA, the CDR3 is TGTGCCAGCAGCAAAAGGGGATTGTTGCCGGTTTCTGAAGCTTTCTTT.

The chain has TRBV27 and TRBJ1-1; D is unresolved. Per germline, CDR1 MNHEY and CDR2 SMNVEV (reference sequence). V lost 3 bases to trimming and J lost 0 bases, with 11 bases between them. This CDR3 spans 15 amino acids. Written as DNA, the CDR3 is TGTGCCAGCAGTTTCACCGGAGGGTTGAACACTGAAGCTTTCTTT. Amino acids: CASSFTGGLNTEAFF.

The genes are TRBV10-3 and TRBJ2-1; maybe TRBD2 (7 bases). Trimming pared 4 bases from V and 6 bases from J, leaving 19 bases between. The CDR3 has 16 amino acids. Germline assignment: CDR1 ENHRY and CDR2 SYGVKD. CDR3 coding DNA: TGTGCCATCAGTGTAATGGCGGGGGCTACGTCCAATGAGCAGTTCTTC. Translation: CAISVMAGATSNEQFF.

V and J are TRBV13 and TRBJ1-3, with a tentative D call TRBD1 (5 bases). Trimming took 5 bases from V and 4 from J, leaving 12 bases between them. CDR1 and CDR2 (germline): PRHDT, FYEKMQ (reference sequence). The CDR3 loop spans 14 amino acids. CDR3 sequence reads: CASSPRAEGNTIYF. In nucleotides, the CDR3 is TGTGCCAGCAGCCCCAGGGCCGAGGGAAACACCATATATTTT.

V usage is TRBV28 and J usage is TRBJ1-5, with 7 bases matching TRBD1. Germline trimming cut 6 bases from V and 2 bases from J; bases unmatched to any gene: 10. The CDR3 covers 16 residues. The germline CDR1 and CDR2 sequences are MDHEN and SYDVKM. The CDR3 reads CASSDHRGNGNQPQHF. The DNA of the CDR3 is TGTGCCAGCAGCGATCACAGGGGAAATGGCAATCAGCCCCAGCATTTT.

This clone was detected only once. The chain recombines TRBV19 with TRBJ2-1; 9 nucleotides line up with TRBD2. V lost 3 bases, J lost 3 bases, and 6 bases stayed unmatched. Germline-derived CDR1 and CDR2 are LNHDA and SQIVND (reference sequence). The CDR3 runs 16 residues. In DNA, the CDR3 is TGTGCCAGTAGTATTTTCCCGACTAGCGGCTACAATGAGCAGTTCTTC. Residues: CASSIFPTSGYNEQFF. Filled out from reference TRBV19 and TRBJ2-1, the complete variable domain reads DGGITQSPKYLFRKEGQNVTLSCEQNLNHDAMYWYRQDPGQGLRLIYYSQIVNDFQKGDIAEGYSVSREKKESFPLTVTSAQKNPTAFYLCASSIFPTSGYNEQFFGPGTRLTVL.

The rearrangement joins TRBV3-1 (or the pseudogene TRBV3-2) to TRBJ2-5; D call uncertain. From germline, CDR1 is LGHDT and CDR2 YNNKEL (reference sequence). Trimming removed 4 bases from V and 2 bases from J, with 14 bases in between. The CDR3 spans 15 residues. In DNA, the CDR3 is TGTGCCAGCAGCCTAACGACGATGAGGCAAGAGACCCAGTACTTC. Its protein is CASSLTTMRQETQYF.